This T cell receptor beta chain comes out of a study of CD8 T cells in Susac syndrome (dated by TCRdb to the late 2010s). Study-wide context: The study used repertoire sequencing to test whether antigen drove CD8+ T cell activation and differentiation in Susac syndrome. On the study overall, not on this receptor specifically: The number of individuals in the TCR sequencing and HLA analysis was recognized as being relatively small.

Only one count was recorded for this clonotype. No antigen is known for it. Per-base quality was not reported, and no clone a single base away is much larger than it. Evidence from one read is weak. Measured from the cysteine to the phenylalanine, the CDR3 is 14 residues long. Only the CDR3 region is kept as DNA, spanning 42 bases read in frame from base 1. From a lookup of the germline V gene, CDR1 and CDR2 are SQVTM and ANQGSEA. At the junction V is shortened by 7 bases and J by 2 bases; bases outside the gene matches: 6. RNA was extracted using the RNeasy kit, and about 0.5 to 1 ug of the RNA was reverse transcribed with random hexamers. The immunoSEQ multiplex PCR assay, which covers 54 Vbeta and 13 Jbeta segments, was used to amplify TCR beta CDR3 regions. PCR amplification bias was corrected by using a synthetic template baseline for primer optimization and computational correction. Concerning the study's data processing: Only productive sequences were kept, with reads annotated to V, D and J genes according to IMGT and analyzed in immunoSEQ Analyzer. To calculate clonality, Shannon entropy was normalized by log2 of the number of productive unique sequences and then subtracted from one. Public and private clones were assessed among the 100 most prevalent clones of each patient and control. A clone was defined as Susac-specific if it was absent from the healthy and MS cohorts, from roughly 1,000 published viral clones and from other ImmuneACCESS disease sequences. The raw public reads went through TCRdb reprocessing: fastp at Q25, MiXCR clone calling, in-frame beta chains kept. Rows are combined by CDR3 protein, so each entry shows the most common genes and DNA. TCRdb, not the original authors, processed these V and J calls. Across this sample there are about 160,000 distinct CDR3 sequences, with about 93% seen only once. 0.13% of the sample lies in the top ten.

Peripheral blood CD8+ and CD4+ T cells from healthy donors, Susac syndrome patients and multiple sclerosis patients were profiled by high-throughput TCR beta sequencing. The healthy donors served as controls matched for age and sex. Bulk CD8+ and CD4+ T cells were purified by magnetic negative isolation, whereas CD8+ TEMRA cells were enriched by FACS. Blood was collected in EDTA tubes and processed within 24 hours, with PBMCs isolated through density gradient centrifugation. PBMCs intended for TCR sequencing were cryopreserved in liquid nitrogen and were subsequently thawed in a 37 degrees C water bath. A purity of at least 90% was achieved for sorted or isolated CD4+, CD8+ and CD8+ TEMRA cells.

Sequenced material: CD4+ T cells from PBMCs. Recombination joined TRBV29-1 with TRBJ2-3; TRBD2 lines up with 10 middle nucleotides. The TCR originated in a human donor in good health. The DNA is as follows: TGCAGCGGCCTACTAGCGGGAAACACAGATACGCAGTATTTT. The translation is CSGLLAGNTDTQYF.